The T cell receptor (beta chain) described here comes from a study of T cell responses to AZD1222 COVID-19 vaccine. Study-wide results and caveats: Across the whole spike, CD4 TCRs peaked at regions 160-218 and 743-854. Unmutated regions of variants are reportedly targeted by nearly half of spike-specific TCRs.

Libraries were prepared by immunoSEQ multiplex PCR; TCRdb keeps only in-frame clonotypes and omits some of them. The data show approximately 90,000 clones, over 80% seen once. Germline CDR1 and CDR2: LGHDT and YNNKEL (reference sequence). The CDR3 runs to 15 residues. The V end lost 0 bases, the J end lost 4 bases, and 12 bases lay between the germline ends. This clone appeared once. Its target is unknown. The receptor comes from an adult in good health. The starting material was peripheral blood, obtained on day 0 of AZD1222 vaccination. The V and J genes are TRBV3-1 (or the pseudogene TRBV3-2) and TRBJ1-2, with a possible D match to TRBD1 (5 bases). The CDR3 here is CASSQEMRGIYGYTF. In DNA, the CDR3 is TGTGCCAGCAGCCAAGAAATGAGGGGCATCTATGGCTACACCTTC.